This T cell receptor beta chain was recorded in a study of T cells in Graves' hyperthyroidism and ophthalmopathy. Overall study context: Specimen type is peripheral blood, collected at initial diagnosis prior to any treatment.

There are many counts of this clonotype. Amplified TCR beta CDR3 regions came from RNA transcripts. The TCR CDR3 was amplified in a first-round RT-PCR using the HTBI primer set. TCRdb analysed the multiplex PCR reads with MiXCR anew, one entry per CDR3 protein. The sample records fewer than 450,000 distinct CDR3 sequences, nearly 15% being singletons. The sequence was obtained from a woman aged 60 to 75 with Graves' ophthalmopathy. Sequenced: blood.

Here the CDR3 DNA reads TGTGCCAGCAGCTTAACGGGGGGCAGTCAGCCCCAGCATTTT. Its protein product is CASSLTGGSQPQHF. V gene TRBV11-2 combines with J gene TRBJ1-5, with D perhaps matching TRBD1 (6 bases). V was cut by 2 bases and J by 6 bases, with 11 bases left in between. There are 14 residues in the CDR3. Germline CDR1 and CDR2: SGHAT and FQNNGV.